This T cell receptor beta chain originates from a study of PD-L1 blockade in urothelial cancer. Study-level information: Reported median T cell count for blood samples was 120,000 to 150,000.

J lost 5 bases, V lost 5 bases, and 6 bases had no gene match. Germline loops: CDR1 SEHNR, CDR2 FQNEAQ (reference sequence). The CDR3 is made up of 14 amino acids. Enrolled patients showed locally advanced or metastatic urothelial carcinoma. The data were produced by immunoSEQ multiplex PCR, yet TCRdb's version contains in-frame clones alone and is incomplete. The sample lists 30,000 to 45,000 clones, 80% to 95% occurring once. Sequenced here: PBMCs, sampled around atezolizumab (anti-PD-L1) treatment. The source of this sequence is a man between 65 and 85 years old with urothelial cancer. The V and J genes are TRBV7-9 and TRBJ2-1, with TRBD1 matching over 7 bases. The CDR3 nucleotides are TGTGCCAGCAGCCCCCCGGGACAGAACAATGAGCAGTTCTTC. This translates into CASSPPGQNNEQFF.